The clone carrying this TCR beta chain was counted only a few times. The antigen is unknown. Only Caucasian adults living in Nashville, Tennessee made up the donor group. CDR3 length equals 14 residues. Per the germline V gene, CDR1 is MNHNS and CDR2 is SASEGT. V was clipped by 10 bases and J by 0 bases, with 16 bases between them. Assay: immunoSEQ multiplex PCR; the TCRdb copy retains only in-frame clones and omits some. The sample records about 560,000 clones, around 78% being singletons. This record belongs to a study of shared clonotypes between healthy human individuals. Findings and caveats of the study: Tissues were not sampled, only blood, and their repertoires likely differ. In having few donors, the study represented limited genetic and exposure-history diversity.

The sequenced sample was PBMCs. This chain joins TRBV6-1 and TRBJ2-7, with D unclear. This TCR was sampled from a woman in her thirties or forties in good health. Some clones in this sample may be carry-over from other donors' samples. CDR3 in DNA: TGTGCCACCCAAACCGGGCTACTCTCCTACGAGCAGTACTTC. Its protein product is CATQTGLLSYEQYF.